The clone carrying this T cell receptor (beta chain) was counted a few times. Its antigen is still unknown. This sample stems from a study of STAT3 mutations in large granular lymphocyte leukemia. Study context: Roughly half the longitudinally sequenced T-LGLL patients had canonical STAT3 mutations.

General study points: Every T-LGLL patient had at least one immunodominant TCRbeta clonotype. After therapy, about 35% of the 18 patients switched clonotypes, all new clones STAT3 wild type.

Assay used: immunoSEQ multiplex PCR; TCRdb lists only in-frame clones, some missing. The table shows several thousand clones, with under 85% occurring only once. The sequence came from a woman aged 40-49 years with T-cell large granular lymphocyte leukemia. Some clones in this sample may be carry-over from other donors' samples. The sample taken for sequencing was peripheral blood mononuclear cells.

The CDR3 loop is CASSEADYTEAFF. The CDR3 region has the DNA TGTGCCAGCAGTGAGGCAGATTACACTGAAGCTTTCTTT. The V gene is TRBV25-1, the J gene TRBJ1-1, with D hard to call. The germline gives CDR1 MGHDK, CDR2 SYGVNS. The CDR3 covers 13 residues. The V and J ends lost 3 bases and 3 bases respectively, with 8 bases between them.